In this sample, the clone carrying this T cell receptor (beta chain) turned up many times. Its antigen is as yet unknown. This sample was taken from a study of blood T cells in healthy people across ages. General study findings and limits: Fewer expanded clones and more diversity marked long-lived versus aged donors.

Using a J-beta primer mix together with a sample-barcoded 5' primer, a second PCR was run for about 7 to 12 cycles. TCRdb ran MiXCR on the 5' RACE reads and lists one entry per CDR3 protein. In the table there are approximately 810,000 distinct CDR3 sequences, under 30% of which are singletons. V gave up 8 bases and J gave up 0 bases; unmatched junction bases: 6. There are 15 residues in the CDR3. V is TRBV12-3 or TRBV12-4 and J is TRBJ2-1, with 8 bases aligning to TRBD2. The sequenced sample was blood. This TCR came from a woman of 80 years or more in good health. Written as DNA, the CDR3 is TGTGCCAGCCGGACTAGCCGCGCCTCCTACAATGAGCAGTTCTTC. Its protein product is CASRTSRASYNEQFF.